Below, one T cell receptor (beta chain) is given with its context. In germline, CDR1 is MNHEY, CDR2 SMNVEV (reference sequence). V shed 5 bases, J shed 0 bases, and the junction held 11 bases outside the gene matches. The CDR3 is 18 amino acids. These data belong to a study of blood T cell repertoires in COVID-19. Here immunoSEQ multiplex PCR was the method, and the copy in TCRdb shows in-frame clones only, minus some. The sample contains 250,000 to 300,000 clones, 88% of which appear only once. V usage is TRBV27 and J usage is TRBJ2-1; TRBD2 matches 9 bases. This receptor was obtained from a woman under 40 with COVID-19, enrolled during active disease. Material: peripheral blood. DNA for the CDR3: TGTGCCAGCAGTCTGGCGGGAGGGTTCGCTTTCTCCTACAATGAGCAGTTCTTC. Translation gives CASSLAGGFAFSYNEQFF.